One sample yielded the 26 T cell receptor beta chains listed below, sequenced in a study of T-cell reconstitution after alpha-beta-depleted transplantation in children. Molecular barcoding with unique molecular identifiers was used for the TCRbeta library. TCRdb fed the PCR reads into MiXCR, producing one record per CDR3 protein. The sample gives more than 550,000 distinct CDR3 sequences, more than 9% of which show up once; about 4.3% is in the top ten. Sequencing used PBMCs from the stem cell graft donor, obtained from the stem cell graft. These receptors were obtained from a human donor who donated a stem cell graft to a child with acute myeloid leukemia.

This clonotype was picked up many times. This chain links TRBV5-1 with TRBJ2-5; the D is unclear. CDR1 is SGHRS and CDR2 is YFSETQ in the germline V gene. Trimming took 0 bases from V and 4 from J, leaving 7 bases between them. This CDR3 has 13 residues. This CDR3 reads CASSLGRRETQYF. The CDR3, as DNA: TGCGCCAGCAGCTTGGGGCGCAGAGAGACCCAGTACTTC.

This clonotype was found many times. V usage is TRBV4-1 and J usage is TRBJ1-1; 8 bases fit TRBD1. This CDR3 comprises 15 residues. The germline V gene has CDR1 MGHRA and CDR2 YSYEKL. V gave up 3 bases and J gave up 4 bases; unmatched junction bases: 7. In nucleotides, the CDR3 is TGCGCCAGCAGCCATAGCGGGACAGGTAGCACTGAAGCTTTCTTT. It translates to CASSHSGTGSTEAFF.

This clonotype was found many times. V is TRBV20-1 and J is TRBJ2-2; tentative D call: TRBD2 (6 bases). The CDR3 is made up of 13 amino acids. Germline loops: CDR1 DFQATT, CDR2 SNEGSKA (reference sequence). Between the trimmed V and J ends, which lost 3 bases and 5 bases, there was a span of 10 bases. The CDR3 reads CSARDGGTGELFF. CDR3 sequence (DNA): TGCAGTGCTAGGGATGGGGGGACCGGGGAGCTGTTTTTT.

This clonotype has a handful of counts. The chain couples TRBV24-1 to TRBJ2-3; D might be TRBD1 or TRBD2, each matching 7 bases. The CDR3 length is 18 residues. The germline CDR1 and CDR2 sequences are KGHDR and SFDVKD. Between the trimmed V and J ends, which lost 0 bases and 12 bases, there was a span of 27 bases. As DNA, the CDR3 is TGTGCCACCAGTGATTTGGACGGAGCGGGACAGCGGATCAGTGCCCAGTATTTT. Its protein product is CATSDLDGAGQRISAQYF.

This clonotype was observed at least ten times. J is TRBJ2-7 and V is TRBV12-3 or TRBV12-4; D is tentatively TRBD1 or TRBD2 (6 bases each). The V and J ends lost 6 bases and 1 base respectively, with 10 bases between them. The CDR3 totals 13 residues. The CDR3 loop is CASRRGGSYEQYF. CDR3 DNA: TGTGCCAGCAGGCGAGGGGGGTCCTACGAGCAGTACTTC.

This clonotype was seen a few times. The chain recombines TRBV25-1 with TRBJ2-5, with 7 positions matching TRBD2. J gave up 5 bases and V 3 bases, and 12 bases lay outside the gene matches. Germline CDR1 is MGHDK and CDR2 is SYGVNS. The CDR3 spans 16 residues. CDR3 sequence: CASSDARESFRETQYF. The CDR3 coding sequence is TGTGCCAGCAGTGATGCGCGGGAGTCTTTTAGGGAGACCCAGTACTTC.

The chain links TRBV6-5 to TRBJ1-5; D possibly corresponds to TRBD1 (6 bases). Trimming pared 2 bases from V and 1 base from J, leaving 15 bases between. This CDR3 is built from 17 residues. The V gene's germline CDR1 is MNHEY and CDR2 SVGAGI. CDR3 residues: CASSYLMRQASNQPQHF. The CDR3 DNA sequence: TGTGCCAGCAGTTACCTGATGCGACAGGCAAGCAATCAGCCCCAGCATTTT.

The table lists this clonotype with a few counts. CDR3 sequence reads: CASSQQTANTEAFF. CDR3 bases: TGTGCCAGCAGTCAGCAGACAGCGAACACTGAAGCTTTCTTT. The genes are TRBV27 and TRBJ1-1, with TRBD1 as a possible D gene (5 bases). CDR1 and CDR2 (germline): MNHEY, SMNVEV (reference sequence). V gave up 5 bases and J gave up 1 base, with 11 bases separating them. CDR3 length: 14 residues.

The table lists this clonotype with a few counts. This sequence joins TRBV6-2 or TRBV6-3 and TRBJ2-5; 8 bases agree with TRBD1. CDR1 and CDR2 from the germline V gene are MNHEY and SVGEGT. The CDR3 loop spans 18 amino acids. V lost 6 bases, J lost 4 bases, and 19 bases stayed unmatched. CDR3 in DNA: TGTGCCAGCAGCCACCTCCCCGGGACAGGATTGGCGGGAGAGACCCAGTACTTC. Translating it yields CASSHLPGTGLAGETQYF.

The gene calls are TRBV7-9 and TRBJ1-2; no clear D gene. The CDR3 spans 15 residues. V lost 1 base to trimming and J lost 5 bases, with 14 bases between them. Germline V gives CDR1 SEHNR, CDR2 FQNEAQ (reference sequence). The DNA for the CDR3 is TGTGCCAGCAGCTTAGAAGTCCTAAATCTGTATGGCTACACCTTC. Translation gives CASSLEVLNLYGYTF.

This rearrangement joins TRBV29-1 to TRBJ2-1; possibly TRBD2 for D (6 bases). Germline CDR1 reads SQVTM; CDR2 reads ANQGSEA. CDR3 length equals 14 residues. Trimming left V 4 bases short and J 8 bases short, with 18 bases between. Written as DNA, the CDR3 is TGCAGCGTTGTTTTCGGGAGAGGTGGCGATGAGCAGTTCTTC. Translated, it gives CSVVFGRGGDEQFF.

This clonotype was recorded many times. CDR3 amino acids: CASSSPLAPGLNIQYF. The CDR3 nucleotides are TGTGCCAGCAGTTCCCCACTAGCCCCCGGACTAAACATTCAGTACTTC. The chain links TRBV28 to TRBJ2-4; tentative D call: TRBD2 (6 bases). Trimming left V 4 bases short and J 6 bases short, with 19 bases between. The CDR3 has 16 residues. Germline values: CDR1 MDHEN, CDR2 SYDVKM. The full variable domain, in which reference TRBV28 and TRBJ2-4 provide the parts outside the CDR3, is DVKVTQSSRYLVKRTGEKVFLECVQDMDHENMFWYRQDPGLGLRLIYFSYDVKMKEKGDIPEGYSVSREKKERFSLILESASTNQTSMYLCASSSPLAPGLNIQYFGAGTRLSVL.

This sequence joins TRBV18 and TRBJ2-5, with 11 bases fitting TRBD2. CDR3 length equals 16 residues. V shed 2 bases and J 4 bases; nucleotides not matched to a gene: 6. CDR1 KGHSH and CDR2 LQKENI come from the germline V gene. CDR3 sequence reads: CASSPTSGSSTETQYF. The CDR3 nucleotides are TGTGCCAGCTCACCAACTAGCGGGAGTTCAACAGAGACCCAGTACTTC.

The chain has TRBV5-6 and TRBJ1-3; the match to TRBD1 covers 7 bases. This CDR3 spans 14 amino acids. J lost 4 bases, V lost 5 bases, and 6 bases had no gene match. Per the germline V gene, CDR1 is SGHDT and CDR2 is YYEEEE. The DNA for the CDR3 is TGTGCCAGCAGTTCGACAGGGTACGGAAACACCATATATTTT. As protein: CASSSTGYGNTIYF.

The gene calls are TRBV5-1 and TRBJ1-1; D is uncertain. The CDR3 sequence is 13 residues long. The V end lost 5 bases, the J end lost 7 bases, and 15 bases lay between the germline ends. Germline loops: CDR1 SGHRS, CDR2 YFSETQ. As DNA, the CDR3 is TGCGCCAGCAGGGAGGAGCACATCGATGAAGCTTTCTTT. It specifies CASREEHIDEAFF.

J is TRBJ2-7 and V is TRBV29-1, with a possible D match to TRBD1 (5 bases). Trimming pared 1 base from V and 4 bases from J, leaving 14 bases between. The CDR3 spans 14 residues. CDR1 and CDR2 from the germline V gene are SQVTM and ANQGSEA. The CDR3 here is CSVEGIEQGYEQYF. The CDR3 bases are TGCAGCGTTGAAGGAATCGAGCAGGGTTACGAGCAGTACTTC.

This clonotype was seen only a few times. The chain employs TRBV9 and TRBJ2-5; D tentatively fits TRBD1 or TRBD2 (5 bases each). Trimming took 4 bases from V and 5 from J, leaving 21 bases between them. CDR3 length equals 16 residues. Looked up from germline, CDR1 is SGDLS and CDR2 is YYNGEE. CDR3 region: CASSPPTPGPYETQYF. The DNA for the CDR3 is TGTGCCAGCAGCCCACCCACCCCGGGGCCGTATGAGACCCAGTACTTC.

This clonotype was counted at least ten times. A read error may account for a junction end that differs from germline. The chain recombines TRBV5-1 with TRBJ2-5; 9 bases map to TRBD2. CDR1 and CDR2 (germline): SGHRS, YFSETQ. The CDR3 runs to 14 residues. The DNA of the CDR3 is TGTGCCAGCAGTTCGACTAGCGGCCAAGAGACCCAGTACTTC. This translates into CASSSTSGQETQYF.

The genes are TRBV20-1 and TRBJ1-1; possibly TRBD1 for D (5 bases). Germline V lookup: CDR1 DFQATT, CDR2 SNEGSKA (reference sequence). There are 14 residues in the CDR3. V lost 3 bases to trimming and J lost 0 bases, with 11 bases between them. CDR3 coding DNA: TGCAGTGCTAGTGTAGGGACGTTGAACACTGAAGCTTTCTTT. This translates into CSASVGTLNTEAFF.

This clonotype occurred many times. The chain combines TRBV20-1 with TRBJ2-7; D is undetermined. Germline V gene data show CDR1 as DFQATT and CDR2 as SNEGSKA (reference sequence). This CDR3 region has 10 residues. Trimming stripped 6 bases from V and 0 bases from J, with 3 bases between. DNA for the CDR3: TGCAGTGCCAACTCCTACGAGCAGTACTTC. This codes for CSANSYEQYF.

The table lists this clonotype with many counts. The V and J genes are TRBV5-6 and TRBJ2-7; D might be TRBD2 (5 bases). The CDR3 contains 13 residues. From germline, CDR1 is SGHDT and CDR2 YYEEEE. V was trimmed by 1 base and J by 11 bases, leaving 16 bases between them. This CDR3 is CASSLTQQAREYF. The DNA of the CDR3 is TGTGCCAGCAGCTTGACGCAACAAGCGAGGGAGTACTTC.

The rearrangement links TRBV6-1 to TRBJ2-2; 9 positions agree with TRBD1. Germline V CDR1 and CDR2: MNHNS, SASEGT. There are 17 residues in the CDR3. Losses at the gene ends were 3 bases for V and 4 bases for J; bases not matched to a gene: 9. The CDR3 coding sequence is TGTGCCAGCAGTGACCAAACAGGGGGCGTCTCCACCGGGGAGCTGTTTTTT. It specifies CASSDQTGGVSTGELFF.

At least ten counts were recorded for this clonotype. V gene TRBV9 combines with J gene TRBJ2-1; 12 bases fit TRBD2. The CDR3 runs 14 residues. Germline V gives CDR1 SGDLS, CDR2 YYNGEE. With V trimmed by 6 bases and J by 8 bases, 6 bases remained unmatched. CDR3 coding DNA: TGTGCCAGCACCCAACTAGCGGGAGGCCATGAGCAGTTCTTC. Its translation: CASTQLAGGHEQFF.

The V call is TRBV18, the J call TRBJ2-7; D is tentatively TRBD1 or TRBD2 (6 bases each). CDR3 length: 15 residues. The germline CDR1 and CDR2 sequences are KGHSH and LQKENI. V was clipped by 3 bases and J by 4 bases, with 16 bases between them. CDR3 residues: CASSPLGGSGYEQYF. Here the CDR3 DNA reads TGTGCCAGCTCACCGTTAGGGGGGAGTGGGTACGAGCAGTACTTC.

V and J are TRBV21-1 and TRBJ2-3. TRBV21-1 is shown as a pseudogene. This CDR3 has 16 residues. The CDR3 sequence: CASSKEDGSSTDTQYF. The CDR3 coding sequence is TGTGCCAGCAGCAAAGAGGACGGATCTAGCACAGATACGCAGTATTTT.

The V gene is TRBV28, the J gene TRBJ2-7; 7 bases align to TRBD2. Germline assignment: CDR1 MDHEN and CDR2 SYDVKM. J was trimmed by 7 bases and V by 2 bases; bases with no gene match: 20. The CDR3 runs 18 residues. The CDR3 DNA reads as TGTGCCAGCAGTTTACTACGCACCGCTAGCGGCCTGTTGGGGGAGCAGTACTTC. Its translation is CASSLLRTASGLLGEQYF.